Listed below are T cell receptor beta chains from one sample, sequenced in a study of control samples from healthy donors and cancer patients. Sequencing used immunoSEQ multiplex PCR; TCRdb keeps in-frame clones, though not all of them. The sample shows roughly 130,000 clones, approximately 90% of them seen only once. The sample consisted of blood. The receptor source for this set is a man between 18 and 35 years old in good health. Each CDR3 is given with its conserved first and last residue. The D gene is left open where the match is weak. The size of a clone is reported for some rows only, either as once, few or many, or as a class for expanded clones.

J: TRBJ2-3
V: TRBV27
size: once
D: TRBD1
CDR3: CASGRDRATDTQYF
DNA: TGTGCCAGCGGCCGAGACAGGGCCACAGATACGCAGTATTTT

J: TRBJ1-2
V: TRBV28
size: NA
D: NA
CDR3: CASSLKETGDGYTF
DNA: TGTGCCAGCAGTTTAAAGGAGACAGGTGATGGCTACACCTTC

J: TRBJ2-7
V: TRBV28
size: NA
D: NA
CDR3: CASSLGVYEQYF
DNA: TGTGCCAGCAGTTTAGGGGTATACGAGCAGTACTTC

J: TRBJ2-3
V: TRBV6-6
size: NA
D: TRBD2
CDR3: CASSRFPPTSALATDTQYF
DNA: TGTGCCAGCAGTCGCTTTCCACCGACTAGCGCACTAGCAACAGATACGCAGTATTTT

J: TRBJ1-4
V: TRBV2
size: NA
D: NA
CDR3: CASSGSAQVLNEKLFF
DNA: TGTGCCAGCAGTGGCTCGGCACAGGTCTTGAATGAAAAACTGTTTTTT

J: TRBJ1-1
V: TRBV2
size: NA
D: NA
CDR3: CASSPRMGAGEAFF
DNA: TGTGCCAGCAGTCCGCGTATGGGGGCAGGAGAAGCTTTCTTT

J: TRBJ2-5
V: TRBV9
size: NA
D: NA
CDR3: CASSTSGGRETQYF
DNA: TGTGCCAGCAGCACTTCAGGTGGTCGAGAGACCCAGTACTTC

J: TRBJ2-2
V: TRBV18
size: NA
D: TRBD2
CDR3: CASSPPLAGAGELFF
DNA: TGTGCCAGCTCACCACCTCTAGCGGGAGCCGGGGAGCTGTTTTTT

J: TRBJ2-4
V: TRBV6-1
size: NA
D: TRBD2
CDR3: CASSEEAGGPDIQYF
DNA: TGTGCCAGCAGTGAGGAAGCGGGGGGGCCGGACATTCAGTACTTC

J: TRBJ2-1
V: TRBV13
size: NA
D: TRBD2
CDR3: CASSPGTSADNEQFF
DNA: TGTGCCAGCAGCCCGGGGACTAGCGCGGACAATGAGCAGTTCTTC

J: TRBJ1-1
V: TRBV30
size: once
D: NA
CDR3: CAWSGRGDTEAFF
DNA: TGTGCCTGGAGTGGAAGGGGGGACACTGAAGCTTTCTTT

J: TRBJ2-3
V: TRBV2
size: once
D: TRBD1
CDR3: CASSVQGGGTDTQYF
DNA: TGTGCCAGCAGTGTGCAAGGGGGCGGCACAGATACGCAGTATTTT

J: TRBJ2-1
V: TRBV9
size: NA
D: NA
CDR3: CASSVAGFYNEQFF
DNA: TGTGCCAGCAGCGTAGCAGGGTTTTACAATGAGCAGTTCTTC

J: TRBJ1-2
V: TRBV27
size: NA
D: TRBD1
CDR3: CASSPGTGGGYGYTF
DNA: TGTGCCAGCAGTCCTGGGACAGGGGGCGGGTATGGCTACACCTTC

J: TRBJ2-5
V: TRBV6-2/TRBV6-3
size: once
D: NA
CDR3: CASSYSRDNQETQYF
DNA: TGTGCCAGCAGTTACTCGAGGGACAACCAAGAGACCCAGTACTTC

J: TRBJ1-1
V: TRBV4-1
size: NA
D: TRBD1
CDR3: CASSQDGGQVKNTEAFF
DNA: TGCGCCAGCAGCCAAGATGGTGGACAGGTCAAGAACACTGAAGCTTTCTTT

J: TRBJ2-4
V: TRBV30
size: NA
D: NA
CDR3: CAWSSPYSKNIQYF
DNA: TGTGCCTGGAGTAGTCCCTACTCCAAAAACATTCAGTACTTC